Listed below are T cell receptor beta chains from one sample, sequenced in a study of T cell clusters in autoimmune cytopenias. TCRdb reprocessed the multiplex PCR reads and reports one entry per CDR3 protein, with no DNA. The ten top clones account for about 61%, within a sample of roughly 4,400 distinct CDR3 sequences. This sample was also put to use in a study of T cell repertoires in aging, cancer and after chemotherapy.

The sample was peripheral blood. All receptors derive from a human donor with an autoimmune cytopenia or autoimmune hepatitis (not recorded which). Both conserved end residues are part of each CDR3. Fields, in order: V gene, CDR3 length, clone size, J gene, CDR3 protein. Clone size appears in some rows only: once, few, many, or a class for an expanded clone.

TRBV11-3	17	medium-sized	TRBJ2-7	CASSPAASGLFTYEQYF
TRBV6-6	13	NA	TRBJ2-1	CASSWDGSNEQFF
TRBV5-6	15	NA	TRBJ2-5	CASSSPQGIQETQYF
TRBV11-3	14	NA	TRBJ2-7	CASSRNLGPYEQYF
TRBV5-4	15	NA	TRBJ2-1	CASSLGVRDYNEQFF
TRBV19	12	NA	TRBJ2-1	CATFGQGGEQFF
TRBV19	15	NA	TRBJ2-3	CASSGGQGETDTQYF
TRBV11-3	15	medium-sized	TRBJ2-7	CASSLAGTRVREQYF
TRBV5-1	16	NA	TRBJ1-6	CASSLRDRAPNSPLHF
TRBV7-2	16	NA	TRBJ2-3	CASSLWDKRSTDTQYF
TRBV27	15	NA	TRBJ1-5	CASSWTGAPVGPQHF
TRBV6-5	16	medium-sized	TRBJ2-2	CASSGGQGVYTGELFF
TRBV6-2/TRBV6-3	16	NA	TRBJ2-5	CASSYTRTRGIETQYF
TRBV6-5	14	NA	TRBJ2-7	CASSLTSGGEKQYF
TRBV6-5	13	NA	TRBJ1-1	CASSLPWSTEAFF
TRBV6-5	18	NA	TRBJ2-5	CASSYGWLAGGPQETQYF
TRBV6-5	20	medium-sized	TRBJ2-7	CASSYAGTSGGSGSNYEQYF
TRBV11-1	15	NA	TRBJ2-1	CASSFGAGGSAEQFF
TRBV6-5	15	medium-sized	TRBJ2-1	CASSRSAGGRNEQFF
TRBV5-5	14	medium-sized	TRBJ2-7	CASSRTDRQYEQYF
TRBV15	14	medium-sized	TRBJ2-3	CATWSLQGTDTQYF
TRBV6-6	16	NA	TRBJ2-2	CASSFNSGTNNGELFF
TRBV29-1	14	medium-sized	TRBJ2-2	CSVEGTGTTGELFF
TRBV19	16	NA	TRBJ2-1	CASSISGTGARNEQFF
TRBV29-1	14	medium-sized	TRBJ2-5	CSGAQAGERETQYF
TRBV29-1	13	medium-sized	TRBJ1-5	CSVRQGSNQPQHF
TRBV6-5	14	NA	TRBJ2-7	CASSYSWQSYEQYF
TRBV6-2/TRBV6-3	12	NA	TRBJ2-1	CASSSGYNEQFF
TRBV6-2/TRBV6-3	13	medium-sized	TRBJ2-1	CASSYDKYNEQFF
TRBV6-5	12	NA	TRBJ1-2	CASSTRGGGYTF
TRBV5-6	11	NA	TRBJ2-3	CASSLADTQYF
TRBV27	15	NA	TRBJ2-2	CASRGGIRNTGELFF
TRBV6-5	16	NA	TRBJ1-6	CASRTHRDRLNSPLHF
TRBV19	15	NA	TRBJ2-3	CASSRETGFTDTQYF
TRBV10-3	16	NA	TRBJ2-5	CAISESLAGEQETQYF
TRBV19	15	NA	TRBJ2-1	CASSWDSSSYNEQFF
TRBV19	14	medium-sized	TRBJ1-6	CASSMTPSDSPLHF
TRBV5-1	14	NA	TRBJ2-3	CASSLAGGPDTQYF
TRBV5-4	15	medium-sized	TRBJ2-5	CASSPGTGARETQYF
TRBV6-5	15	NA	TRBJ2-1	CASSRRGELYNEQFF
TRBV29-1	15	large	TRBJ1-2	CSANPTGQARGGYTF
TRBV29-1	14	NA	TRBJ1-3	CSAEAGRAGNTIYF
TRBV5-6	18	NA	TRBJ2-5	CASKLTGRVRAGQETQYF
TRBV11-3	13	NA	TRBJ1-1	CASSLEGSTEAFF
TRBV6-5	15	NA	TRBJ2-3	CASSRLAGAPDTQYF
TRBV29-1	13	NA	TRBJ2-7	CSVESSNAYEQYF